This TCR beta chain was obtained from a study of CD8+CD57+ T cells in acquired aplastic anemia. Looking at the study overall: Across the sorted CD4+ and CD8+ cells, DNA amounts averaged roughly 3 ug. Points from the study as a whole: Patients shared some 30 CD8+ CDR3 sequences with controls. Between the patient and control groups, CD8+ Simpson's diversity did not differ significantly.

The length of the CDR3 is 16 residues. V was shortened by 6 bases and J by 4 bases, with 21 bases between the two germline ends. This clonotype was observed at least ten times. The target antigen is unknown. Genomic DNA, the template, was used for profiling of the TCR beta VDJ and CDR3. Each CDR3 protein is one row after TCRdb ran MiXCR on the reads. Altogether 150,000 or so distinct CDR3 sequences are present, about 45% being singletons, with the ten largest covering more than 0.95%. By flow cytometry, patients selected for sequencing had shown an expansion of CD8+CD57+ cells. No patient had been given any therapy when blood was sampled.

What was sequenced was sorted CD4+, CD8+, or CD8+CD57+ T cells (not recorded which) from PBMCs. The source is a human donor with aplastic anemia. The J gene is TRBJ1-2, the V gene TRBV12-3 or TRBV12-4; no reliable D call. The CDR3 DNA is TGTGCCAGCAGCTCGCATCCCCTATCCAGATCCTATGGCTACACCTTC. Protein: CASSSHPLSRSYGYTF.